The present entry profiles one T cell receptor beta chain with its context. As yet, its antigen is unknown. Primers included in the PCR were 60 Vbeta and 13 Jbeta primers. Original methodology: In a later analysis, 60 million to 90 million unique TCR beta chains included roughly 11 million shared by two or more donors. Sequencing was performed with immunoSEQ multiplex PCR; in TCRdb, only in-frame clones are kept and a portion is missing. The V and J calls and clone size were taken over from that table, and D and trimming were inferred from the DNA. Of over 120,000 clones listed, 74% were seen once; the top ten hold 4.3%. The data are from a study of cytomegalovirus exposure and HLA in healthy donors. CDR1 MDHEN and CDR2 SYDVKM come from the germline V gene. V lost 2 bases, J lost 4 bases, and 12 bases lay in between. The CDR3 loop spans 15 amino acids. While unrecorded immune exposures were likely, the donors were nominally healthy when sampled.

Points from the study as a whole: Presence/absence analysis assumed near-uniform sequencing depth across donors. Most TCR sequences showed up rarely, but some public TCRs showed up in many donors.

Specimen: PBMCs. The chain combines TRBV28 with TRBJ1-5; weak D call: TRBD1 (5 bases). This receptor was identified in a man between 18 and 35 years old in good health and CMV-seropositive. CDR3 sequence reads: CASSLGGVYNQPQHF. The CDR3 DNA sequence: TGTGCCAGCAGTTTAGGGGGGGTGTATAATCAGCCCCAGCATTTT.